In this sample, the clone carrying this TCR beta chain turned up many times. Clones were sequenced by immunoSEQ multiplex PCR, and TCRdb holds only the in-frame ones, with some missing. This sample has 95,000 to 150,000 clones; roughly 83% occur once, and the top ten carry approximately 35%. There are 13 residues in the CDR3. Germline V gene sequence: CDR1 SQVTM, CDR2 ANQGSEA. V was shortened by 7 bases and J by 2 bases, with 15 bases between the two germline ends. This sample was included in a study of blood T cell repertoires in COVID-19. Sample: peripheral blood. The clonotype originates from a man in his forties with active or convalescent COVID-19. J is TRBJ2-7 and V is TRBV29-1, with TRBD1 as a possible D gene (6 bases). In nucleotides, the CDR3 is TGCAGCGGACGGGACAAGTTAACCTACGAGCAGTACTTC. Translated, it gives CSGRDKLTYEQYF.